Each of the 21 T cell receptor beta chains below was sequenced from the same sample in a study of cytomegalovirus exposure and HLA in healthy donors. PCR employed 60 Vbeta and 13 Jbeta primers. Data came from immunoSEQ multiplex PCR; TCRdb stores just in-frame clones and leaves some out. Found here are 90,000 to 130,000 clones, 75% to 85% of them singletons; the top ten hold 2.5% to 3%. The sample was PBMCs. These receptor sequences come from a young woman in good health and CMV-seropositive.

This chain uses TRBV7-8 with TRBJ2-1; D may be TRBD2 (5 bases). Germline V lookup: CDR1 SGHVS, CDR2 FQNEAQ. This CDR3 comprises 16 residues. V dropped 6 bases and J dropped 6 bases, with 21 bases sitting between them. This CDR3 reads CASRLNPSGAFNEQFF. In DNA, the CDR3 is TGTGCCAGCAGACTGAATCCGAGCGGAGCCTTCAATGAGCAGTTCTTC.

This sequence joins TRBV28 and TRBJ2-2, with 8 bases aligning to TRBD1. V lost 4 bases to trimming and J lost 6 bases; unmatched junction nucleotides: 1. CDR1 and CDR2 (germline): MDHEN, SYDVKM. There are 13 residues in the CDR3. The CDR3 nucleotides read TGTGCCAGCAGTTCGGACAGGGCCGGGGAGCTGTTTTTT. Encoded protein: CASSSDRAGELFF.

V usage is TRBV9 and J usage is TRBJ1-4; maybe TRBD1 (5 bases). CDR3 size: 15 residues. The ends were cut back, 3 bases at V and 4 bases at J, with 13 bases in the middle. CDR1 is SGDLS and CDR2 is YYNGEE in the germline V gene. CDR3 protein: CASSGGDRDNEKLFF. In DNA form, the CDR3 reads TGTGCCAGCAGCGGGGGGGACCGGGATAATGAAAAACTGTTTTTT.

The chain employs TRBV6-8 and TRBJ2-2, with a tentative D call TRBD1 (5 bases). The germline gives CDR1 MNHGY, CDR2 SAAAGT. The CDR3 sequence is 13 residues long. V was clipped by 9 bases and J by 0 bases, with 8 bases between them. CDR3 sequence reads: CARGPSNTGELFF. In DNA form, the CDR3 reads TGTGCCAGGGGGCCTTCGAACACCGGGGAGCTGTTTTTT.

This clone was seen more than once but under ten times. CDR3 loop: CASQAWFNTGELFF. Written as DNA, the CDR3 is TGTGCCAGCCAAGCGTGGTTTAACACCGGGGAGCTGTTTTTT. The rearrangement links TRBV6-4 to TRBJ2-2; the D is unclear. Trimming removed 8 bases from V and 2 bases from J, with 12 bases in between. The CDR3 sequence is 14 residues long. The germline gives CDR1 MRHNA, CDR2 SNTAGT.

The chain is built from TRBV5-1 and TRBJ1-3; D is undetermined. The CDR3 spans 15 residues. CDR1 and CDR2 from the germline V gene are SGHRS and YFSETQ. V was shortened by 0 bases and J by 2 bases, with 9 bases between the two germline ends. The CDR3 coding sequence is TGCGCCAGCAGCTTGGAACAGATTACTGGAAACACCATATATTTT. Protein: CASSLEQITGNTIYF.

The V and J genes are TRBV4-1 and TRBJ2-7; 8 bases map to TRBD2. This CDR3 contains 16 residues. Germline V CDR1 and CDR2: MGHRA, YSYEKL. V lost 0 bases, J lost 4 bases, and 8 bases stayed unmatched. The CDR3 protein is CASSQDTSGAAYEQYF. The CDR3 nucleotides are TGCGCCAGCAGCCAAGACACTAGCGGAGCTGCGTACGAGCAGTACTTC.

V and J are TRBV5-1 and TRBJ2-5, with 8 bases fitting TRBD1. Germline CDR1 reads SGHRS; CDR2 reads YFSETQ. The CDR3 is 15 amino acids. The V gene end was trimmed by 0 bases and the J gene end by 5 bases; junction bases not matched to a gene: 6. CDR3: CASSLGAGGDETQYF. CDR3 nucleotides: TGCGCCAGCAGCTTGGGAGCAGGGGGCGATGAGACCCAGTACTTC.

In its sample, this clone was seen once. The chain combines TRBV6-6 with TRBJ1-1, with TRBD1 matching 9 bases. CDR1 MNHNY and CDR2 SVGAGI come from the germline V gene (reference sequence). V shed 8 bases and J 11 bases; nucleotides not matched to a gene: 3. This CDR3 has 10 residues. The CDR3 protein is CASLQGAAFF. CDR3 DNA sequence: TGTGCCAGCTTACAGGGGGCGGCTTTCTTT.

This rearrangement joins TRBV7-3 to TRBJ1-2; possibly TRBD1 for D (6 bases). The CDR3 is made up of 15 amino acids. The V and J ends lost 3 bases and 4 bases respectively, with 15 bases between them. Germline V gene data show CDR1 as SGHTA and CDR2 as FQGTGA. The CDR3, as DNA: TGTGCCAGCAGCTTCGGGGCAGGGGAGGGCTATGGCTACACCTTC. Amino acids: CASSFGAGEGYGYTF.

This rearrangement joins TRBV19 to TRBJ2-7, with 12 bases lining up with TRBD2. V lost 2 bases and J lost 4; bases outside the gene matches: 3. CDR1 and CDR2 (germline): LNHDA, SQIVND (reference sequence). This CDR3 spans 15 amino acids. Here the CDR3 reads CASSILTSGRYEQYF. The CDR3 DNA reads TGTGCCAGTAGTATATTAACTAGCGGGAGGTACGAGCAGTACTTC.

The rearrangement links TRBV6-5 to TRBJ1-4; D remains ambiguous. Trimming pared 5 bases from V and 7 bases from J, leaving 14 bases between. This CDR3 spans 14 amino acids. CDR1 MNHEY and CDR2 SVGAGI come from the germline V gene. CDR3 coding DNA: TGTGCCAGCAGTCCCCCGGGAGGGAGTGAAAAACTGTTTTTT. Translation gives CASSPPGGSEKLFF.

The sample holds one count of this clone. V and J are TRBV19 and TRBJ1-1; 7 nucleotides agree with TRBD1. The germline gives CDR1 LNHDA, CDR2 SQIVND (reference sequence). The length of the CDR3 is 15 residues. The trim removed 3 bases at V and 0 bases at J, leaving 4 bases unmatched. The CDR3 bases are TGTGCCAGTAGTATTCTGACAGGGTTGAACACTGAAGCTTTCTTT. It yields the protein CASSILTGLNTEAFF. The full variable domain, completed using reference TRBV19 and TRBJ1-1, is DGGITQSPKYLFRKEGQNVTLSCEQNLNHDAMYWYRQDPGQGLRLIYYSQIVNDFQKGDIAEGYSVSREKKESFPLTVTSAQKNPTAFYLCASSILTGLNTEAFFGQGTRLTVV.

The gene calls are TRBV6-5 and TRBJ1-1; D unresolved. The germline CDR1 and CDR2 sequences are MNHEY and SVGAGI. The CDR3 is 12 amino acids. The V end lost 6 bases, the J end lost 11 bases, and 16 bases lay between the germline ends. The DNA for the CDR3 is TGTGCCAGCAGCGGGGAGGGAAGGTATGCTTTCTTT. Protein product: CASSGEGRYAFF.

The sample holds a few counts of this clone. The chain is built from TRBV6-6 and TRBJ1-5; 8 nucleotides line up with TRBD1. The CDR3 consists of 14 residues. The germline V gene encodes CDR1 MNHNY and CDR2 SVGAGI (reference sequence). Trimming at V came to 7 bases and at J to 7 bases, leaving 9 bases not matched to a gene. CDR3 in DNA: TGTGCCAGCACCGCTACCGCAGGGGGCCAGCCCCAGCATTTT. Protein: CASTATAGGQPQHF.

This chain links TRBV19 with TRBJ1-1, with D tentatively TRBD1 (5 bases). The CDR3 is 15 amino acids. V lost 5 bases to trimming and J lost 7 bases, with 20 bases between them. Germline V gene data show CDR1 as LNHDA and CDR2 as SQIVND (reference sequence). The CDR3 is CASSFSGTDVGEAFF. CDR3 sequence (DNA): TGTGCCAGTAGTTTCTCGGGGACTGACGTGGGTGAAGCTTTCTTT.

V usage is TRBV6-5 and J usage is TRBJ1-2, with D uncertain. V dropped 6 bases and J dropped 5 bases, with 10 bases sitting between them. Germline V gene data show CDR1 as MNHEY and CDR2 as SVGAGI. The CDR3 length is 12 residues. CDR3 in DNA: TGTGCCAGCAGCATGACGGGTTATGGCTACACCTTC. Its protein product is CASSMTGYGYTF.

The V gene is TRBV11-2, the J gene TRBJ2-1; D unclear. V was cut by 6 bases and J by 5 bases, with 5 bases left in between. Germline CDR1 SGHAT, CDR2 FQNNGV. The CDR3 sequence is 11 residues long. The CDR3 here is CASSVDNEQFF. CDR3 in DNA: TGTGCCAGCAGTGTAGACAATGAGCAGTTCTTC.

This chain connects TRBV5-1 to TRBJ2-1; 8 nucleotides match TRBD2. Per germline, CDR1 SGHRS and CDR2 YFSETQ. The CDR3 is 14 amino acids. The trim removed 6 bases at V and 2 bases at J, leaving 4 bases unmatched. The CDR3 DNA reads TGCGCCAGCATTAGCGGGACTCCCTACAATGAGCAGTTCTTC. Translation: CASISGTPYNEQFF.

DNA for the CDR3: TGTGCCTGTTTCGGCGGGAGGGCCCCCGGGGAGCTGTTTTTT. Translated: CACFGGRAPGELFF. The chain employs TRBV30 and TRBJ2-2; 9 bases are a match to TRBD2. CDR1 and CDR2 (germline): GTSNPN, SVGIG (reference sequence). V lost 6 bases, J lost 6 bases, and 8 bases stayed unmatched. The CDR3 has 14 residues.

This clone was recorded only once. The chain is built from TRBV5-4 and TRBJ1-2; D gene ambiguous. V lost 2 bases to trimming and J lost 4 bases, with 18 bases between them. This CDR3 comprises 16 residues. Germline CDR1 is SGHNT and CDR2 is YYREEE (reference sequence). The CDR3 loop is CASSFSNGRTGYGYTF. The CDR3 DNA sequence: TGTGCCAGCAGCTTCTCCAACGGGAGGACTGGCTATGGCTACACCTTC.